These T cell receptor beta chains were read from a single sample in a study of blood T cell repertoires in COVID-19. TCRdb keeps only in-frame clones here, not all; method: immunoSEQ multiplex PCR. The sample contains approximately 290,000 clones, roughly 92% of which appear only once. Material for sequencing was peripheral blood. These receptors were taken from a woman aged 25 to 39 with COVID-19, enrolled during active disease. Each CDR3 is given with its conserved first and last residue. D genes are given only for firm matches. The size of a clone is reported for some rows only, either as once, few or many, or as a class for expanded clones.

d_call clone_size j_call v_call cdr3_nt cdr3_aa
. . TRBJ1-4 TRBV28 TGTGCCAGCAGTTCCCGCGGGGGGCGCACTGAAAAACTGTTTTTT CASSSRGGRTEKLFF
TRBD1 . TRBJ2-3 TRBV11-2 TGTGCCAGCAGCCTCACGGCAGGGGGTTACACAGATACGCAGTATTTT CASSLTAGGYTDTQYF
TRBD2 . TRBJ2-7 TRBV27 TGTGCCAGCAGTTTATCCGCACTAGCGTCCGAGCAGTACTTC CASSLSALASEQYF
. . TRBJ1-1 TRBV12-3/TRBV12-4 TGTGCCAGCAGTTTAAGGAGCTCTGAAGCTTTCTTT CASSLRSSEAFF
TRBD1 . TRBJ1-4 TRBV12-3/TRBV12-4 TGTGCCAGCAAACAGGGGAAGGAAAAACTGTTTTTT CASKQGKEKLFF
. . TRBJ1-1 TRBV6-5 TGTGCCAGCAGACCCCCCCGGGGGTGGAACACTGAAGCTTTCTTT CASRPPRGWNTEAFF
TRBD2 . TRBJ2-7 TRBV29-1 TGCAGCGGCCTACTAGCGGGAGGGATCGAGCAGTACTTC CSGLLAGGIEQYF
TRBD2 . TRBJ2-3 TRBV7-9 TGTGCCAGCAGCTCCGGACTAGCGGCAACAGATACGCAGTATTTT CASSSGLAATDTQYF
. . TRBJ2-7 TRBV5-4 TGTGCCAGCAGGCAAGACAGCTACGAGCAGTACTTC CASRQDSYEQYF
TRBD2 . TRBJ2-1 TRBV27 TGTGCCAGCAGACTTCCCTTAGCGGGAGAAGGCTACAATGAGCAGTTCTTC CASRLPLAGEGYNEQFF
TRBD1 . TRBJ2-1 TRBV6-4 TGTGCCAGCAGTGACCCGTCCCGGGACAGGGAGGATGAGCAGTTCTTC CASSDPSRDREDEQFF
. . TRBJ2-7 TRBV19 TGTGCCAGTAGTATTCAAACTAGTTTTTCCTACGAGCAGTACTTC CASSIQTSFSYEQYF
TRBD1 . TRBJ1-2 TRBV30 TGTGCCTGGAGTGTACAGGGGTGGGGGACTAACTATGGCTACACCTTC CAWSVQGWGTNYGYTF
. . TRBJ2-1 TRBV5-1 TGCGCCAGCACCGCGGACAGCTCCTACAATGAGCAGTTCTTC CASTADSSYNEQFF
. many TRBJ1-2 TRBV3-1/TRBV3-2 TGTGCCAGCAGCCAAGACAGGTATCCGATAGGCTACACCTTC CASSQDRYPIGYTF
TRBD2 . TRBJ2-3 TRBV27 TGTGCCAGCAGGCCCAGACTAGCGGGAAGGACAGATACGCAGTATTTT CASRPRLAGRTDTQYF
. . TRBJ2-2 TRBV27 TGTGCCAGCAGTACCGACAGGGCGCGGGGCACCGGGGAGCTGTTTTTT CASSTDRARGTGELFF
. . TRBJ2-5 TRBV5-4 TGTGCCAGCAGCTACCTACCGCGCGAGACCCAGTACTTC CASSYLPRETQYF
TRBD1 . TRBJ1-4 TRBV28 TGTGCCAGCAGTGCACGGACAGGGGGCGGCGAAAAACTGTTTTTT CASSARTGGGEKLFF
TRBD1 . TRBJ2-6 TRBV29-1 TGCAGCGTTGACCAGGGGGCTGGGGCCAACGTCCTGACTTTC CSVDQGAGANVLTF
TRBD1 . TRBJ1-2 TRBV19 TGTGCCAGTAAAAAGCAGGGGGTCTATGGCTACACCTTC CASKKQGVYGYTF
. . TRBJ1-1 TRBV6-1 TGTGCCAGCAGTGAAGCGCGGCAGATGAACACTGAAGCTTTCTTT CASSEARQMNTEAFF
. . TRBJ1-6 TRBV21-1 TGTGCCAGCAGCTCTAAAGGGGGGACAGGGGGTTCACCCCTCCACTTT CASSSKGGTGGSPLHF
. few TRBJ1-6 TRBV10-3 TGTGCCATCAGGGGTGGGGCCGGCGGGGAGTCACCCCTCCACTTT CAIRGGAGGESPLHF
TRBD1 . TRBJ1-3 TRBV6-6 TGTGCCAGCAGTCTCGTCCCCATGGACAGGACTATCTCTGGAAACACCATATATTTT CASSLVPMDRTISGNTIYF